This TCR beta chain stems from a study of Ad26.COV2.S vaccination and SARS-CoV-2 variants. Whole-study findings and limits: Analyses of TCR breadth and depth may have underestimated total T cell responses. Relative to placebo recipients, vaccine recipients exhibited elevated spike-specific TCR breadth. For non-spike TCRs, breadth in vaccine recipients resembled that in placebo recipients.

The protocol was immunoSEQ multiplex PCR, while the TCRdb copy is restricted to in-frame clones and leaves out a portion. Of about 350,000 clones listed, roughly 94% are singletons. Trimming cost V 5 bases and J 6 bases; bases outside gene matches: 2. Germline CDR1 and CDR2: SGHNT and YYREEE (reference sequence). The CDR3 spans 12 residues. About this clone: Its antigen is not known.

This clonotype was sampled from a human donor who had recovered from COVID-19. The gene calls are TRBV5-4 and TRBJ2-7, with 10 bases matching TRBD2. Sequences were derived from peripheral blood, sampled after recovery from COVID-19. The CDR3 nucleotides are TGTGCCAGCAGTTTAGCGGGGGGCGAGCAGTACTTC. Its translation is CASSLAGGEQYF.